This T cell receptor beta chain appears in the sequencing data of a study of cytomegalovirus exposure and HLA in healthy donors. Whole-study findings and limits: The CMV antigen specificity of a few CMV-associated chains was confirmed through in vitro analysis. Later analysis demonstrated an association between a missense DCLRE1C variant and TCR beta V- and J-gene trimming. Analysis was performed later, and it showed HLA-associated TCR beta chains to be more clonally expanded than equally common others.

Primers: 60 Vbeta forward and 13 Jbeta reverse. The assay was immunoSEQ multiplex PCR, and TCRdb's table has in-frame clones only and misses some. The sample contains approximately 100,000 clones, more than 75% of which appear only once. The CDR3 is 14 amino acids. CDR1 MNHEY and CDR2 SVGAGI come from the germline V gene. Trimming cost V 4 bases and J 7 bases, with 16 bases left between them. Concerning this clone: What it recognizes is unknown.

This chain joins TRBV6-5 and TRBJ1-2, with D tentatively TRBD1 (6 bases). The TCR originated in a woman aged 40 to 49 in good health and CMV-seropositive. Sequencing used PBMCs. The CDR3 protein is CASSSNTGYSGYTF. The CDR3 DNA is TGTGCCAGCAGTTCTAATACAGGGTACAGTGGCTACACCTTC.